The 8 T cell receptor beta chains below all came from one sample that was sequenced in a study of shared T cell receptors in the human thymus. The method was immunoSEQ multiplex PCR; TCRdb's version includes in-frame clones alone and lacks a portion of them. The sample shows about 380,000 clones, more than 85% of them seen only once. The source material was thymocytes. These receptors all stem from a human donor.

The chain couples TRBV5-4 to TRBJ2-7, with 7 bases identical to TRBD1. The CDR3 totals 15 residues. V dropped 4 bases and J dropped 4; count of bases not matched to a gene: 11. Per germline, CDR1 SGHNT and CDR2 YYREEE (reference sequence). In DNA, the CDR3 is TGTGCCAGCAGCCAACGGACAGGAGACCTTTACGAGCAGTACTTC. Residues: CASSQRTGDLYEQYF.

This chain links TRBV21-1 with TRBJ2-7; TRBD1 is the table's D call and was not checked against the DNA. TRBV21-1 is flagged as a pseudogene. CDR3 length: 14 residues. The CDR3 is CASSRPERTYEQYF. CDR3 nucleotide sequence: TGTGCCAGCAGCAGGCCAGAAAGAACCTACGAGCAGTACTTC.

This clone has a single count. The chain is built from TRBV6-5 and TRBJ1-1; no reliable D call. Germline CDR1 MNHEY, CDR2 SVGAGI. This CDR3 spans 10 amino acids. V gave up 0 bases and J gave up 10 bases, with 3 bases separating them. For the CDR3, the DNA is TGTGCCAGCAGTTACTCAATAGCTTTCTTT. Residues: CASSYSIAFF.

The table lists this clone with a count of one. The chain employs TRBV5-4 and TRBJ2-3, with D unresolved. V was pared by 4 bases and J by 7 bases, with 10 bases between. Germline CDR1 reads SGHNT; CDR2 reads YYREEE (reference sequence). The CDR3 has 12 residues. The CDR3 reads CASSPDTYTQYF. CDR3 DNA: TGTGCCAGCAGCCCCGACACTTATACGCAGTATTTT.

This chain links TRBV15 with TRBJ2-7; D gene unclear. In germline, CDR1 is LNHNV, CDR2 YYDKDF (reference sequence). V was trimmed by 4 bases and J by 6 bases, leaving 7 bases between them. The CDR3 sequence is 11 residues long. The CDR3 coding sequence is TGTGCCACCAGCACTCTTGGCGAGCAGTACTTC. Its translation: CATSTLGEQYF.

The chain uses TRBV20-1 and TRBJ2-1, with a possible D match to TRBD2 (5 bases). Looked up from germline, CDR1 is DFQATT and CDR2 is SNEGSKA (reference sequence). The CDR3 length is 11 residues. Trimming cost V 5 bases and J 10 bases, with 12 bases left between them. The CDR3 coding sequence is TGCAGTGCTTATAAAAGAGGGGAGCAGTTCTTC. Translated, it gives CSAYKRGEQFF.

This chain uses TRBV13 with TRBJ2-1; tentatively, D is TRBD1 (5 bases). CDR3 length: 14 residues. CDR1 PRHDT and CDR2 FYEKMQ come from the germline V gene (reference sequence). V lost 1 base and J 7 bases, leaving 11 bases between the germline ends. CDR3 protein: CASSLVASGNEQFF. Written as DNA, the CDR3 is TGTGCCAGCAGCTTAGTGGCCTCAGGGAATGAGCAGTTCTTC.

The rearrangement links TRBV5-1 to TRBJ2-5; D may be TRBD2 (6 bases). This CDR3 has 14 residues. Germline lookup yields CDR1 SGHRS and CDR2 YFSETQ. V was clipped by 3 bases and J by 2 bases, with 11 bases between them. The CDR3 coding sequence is TGCGCCAGCAGCTGGGAGGACTCACAAGAGACCCAGTACTTC. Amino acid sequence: CASSWEDSQETQYF.